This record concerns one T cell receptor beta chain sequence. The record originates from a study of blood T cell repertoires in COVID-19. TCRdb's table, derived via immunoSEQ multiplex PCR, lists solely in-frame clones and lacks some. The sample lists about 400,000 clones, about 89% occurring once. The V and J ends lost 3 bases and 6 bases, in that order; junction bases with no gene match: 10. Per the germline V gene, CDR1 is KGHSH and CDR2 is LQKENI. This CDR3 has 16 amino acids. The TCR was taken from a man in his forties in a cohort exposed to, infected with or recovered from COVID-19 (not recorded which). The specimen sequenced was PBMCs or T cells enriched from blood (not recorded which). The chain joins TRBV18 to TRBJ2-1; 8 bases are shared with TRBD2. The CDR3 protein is CASSPVLAGSINEQFF. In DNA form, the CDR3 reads TGTGCCAGCTCACCCGTCTTAGCGGGGTCCATCAATGAGCAGTTCTTC.